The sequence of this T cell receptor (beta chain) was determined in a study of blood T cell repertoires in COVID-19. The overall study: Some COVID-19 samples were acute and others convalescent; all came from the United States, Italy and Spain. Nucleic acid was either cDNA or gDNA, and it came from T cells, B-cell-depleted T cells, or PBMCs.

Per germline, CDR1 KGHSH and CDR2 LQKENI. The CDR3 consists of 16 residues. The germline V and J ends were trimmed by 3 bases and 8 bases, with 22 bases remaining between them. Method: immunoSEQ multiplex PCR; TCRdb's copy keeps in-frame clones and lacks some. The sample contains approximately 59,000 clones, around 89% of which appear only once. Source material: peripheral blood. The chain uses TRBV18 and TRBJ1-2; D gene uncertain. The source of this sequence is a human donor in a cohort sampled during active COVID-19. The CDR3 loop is CASSPLTVKSPMGYTF. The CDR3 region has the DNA TGTGCCAGCTCACCTTTAACAGTTAAAAGCCCTATGGGCTACACCTTC.